The 15 T cell receptor beta chains below come from one sample, sequenced in a study of blood T cell repertoires in COVID-19 (dated by TCRdb to 2018 to 2020). Library method: the immunoSEQ multiplex PCR assay. Held by TCRdb, this immuneACCESS table contains in-frame sequences only and omits some clones. Under half of the omission traces to an unresolved V gene where checked; the cause of the rest is unknown. Within this sample are around 140,000 clones, with 84% of them counted one time only. About 2.2% of the sample goes to the ten largest clones. The sequenced sample was PBMCs or T cells enriched from blood (not recorded which). Receptor source: a man in his forties with acute COVID-19.

The sample holds one count of this clone. The chain couples TRBV12-3 or TRBV12-4 to TRBJ1-2, with TRBD1 as a possible D gene (5 bases). The CDR3 is 13 residues long. The V end was cut by 6 bases, the J end by 7 bases, with 15 bases between. CDR3 DNA sequence: TGTGCCAGCAGGATGACAGAGGCTAGTGGCTACACCTTC. Amino acids: CASRMTEASGYTF.

In nucleotides, the CDR3 is TGTGCCAGCAGCTTAGGCCAGGGGTACCCCGGGGAGCTGTTTTTT. Protein sequence: CASSLGQGYPGELFF. The rearrangement links TRBV7-9 to TRBJ2-2, with TRBD1 as a possible D gene (6 bases). The CDR3 contains 15 residues. With 1 base removed from V and 6 bases from J, the gap between germline ends came to 12 bases. Germline CDR1 and CDR2: SEHNR and FQNEAQ (reference sequence).

The rearrangement links TRBV18 to TRBJ2-3, with TRBD2 as a possible D gene (5 bases). Trimming pared 6 bases from V and 2 bases from J, leaving 12 bases between. The CDR3 length is 14 residues. In germline, CDR1 is KGHSH, CDR2 LQKENI. The CDR3 sequence: CASSQEGYTDTQYF. CDR3 nucleotides: TGTGCCAGCTCCCAAGAGGGTTACACAGATACGCAGTATTTT.

The chain employs TRBV3-1 (or the pseudogene TRBV3-2) and TRBJ2-5, with 9 bases aligning to TRBD2. The CDR3 runs to 14 residues. CDR1 and CDR2 (germline): LGHDT, YNNKEL (reference sequence). Germline trimming cut 4 bases from V and 5 bases from J; bases unmatched to any gene: 5. The CDR3 loop reads CASSLAGVGETQYF. CDR3 DNA sequence: TGTGCCAGCAGCCTAGCGGGAGTAGGGGAGACCCAGTACTTC.

The chain uses TRBV10-3 and TRBJ1-6; D call uncertain. The germline V gene has CDR1 ENHRY and CDR2 SYGVKD. This CDR3 is 12 amino acids long. With 10 bases removed from V and 5 bases from J, the gap between germline ends came to 9 bases. The CDR3 DNA follows: TGTGCCAGCAATACAAATAATTCACCCCTCCACTTT. Encoded protein: CASNTNNSPLHF.

This clone was seen more than once but under ten times. This chain links TRBV19 with TRBJ2-7, with 10 bases aligning to TRBD2. Germline loops: CDR1 LNHDA, CDR2 SQIVND (reference sequence). V shed 5 bases, J shed 0 bases, and the junction held 4 bases outside the gene matches. The CDR3 totals 15 residues. Here the CDR3 DNA reads TGTGCCAGTAGTCCTTGGACTAGCGGCTCCTACGAGCAGTACTTC. Translating gives CASSPWTSGSYEQYF.

This clone was counted between two and nine times. The rearrangement uses TRBV6-5 and TRBJ2-5; the D gene is possibly TRBD2 (5 bases). Trimming pared 2 bases from V and 2 bases from J, leaving 15 bases between. Germline CDR1 MNHEY, CDR2 SVGAGI. CDR3 length: 16 residues. DNA for the CDR3: TGTGCCAGCAGTTACGCGGGTCAGGCCGGTCAAGAGACCCAGTACTTC. This gives the protein CASSYAGQAGQETQYF.

This chain links TRBV5-8 with TRBJ1-1, with 9 bases identical to TRBD1. Germline loops: CDR1 SGHTS, CDR2 YDEGEE. CDR3 length: 14 residues. V lost 2 bases and J lost 5; bases outside the gene matches: 4. The CDR3 DNA reads TGTGCCAGCAGCTTCCGGGACAGGGAAACTGAAGCTTTCTTT. Residues: CASSFRDRETEAFF.

The chain employs TRBV10-2 and TRBJ1-4; D not resolved. The V end was cut by 7 bases, the J end by 6 bases, with 15 bases between. Per germline, CDR1 WSHSY and CDR2 SAAADI. The CDR3 is made up of 14 amino acids. CDR3 sequence (DNA): TGCGCCAGCAAGTCAGAGGGTTTGGATGAAAAACTGTTTTTT. It yields the protein CASKSEGLDEKLFF.

This rearrangement joins TRBV7-3 to TRBJ1-2; perhaps TRBD1 as D (6 bases). CDR1 is SGHTA, CDR2 FQGTGA, per germline. Trimming left V 3 bases short and J 13 bases short, with 18 bases between. The CDR3 runs to 13 residues. CDR3 loop: CASSLGGGHLSTF. DNA for the CDR3: TGTGCCAGCAGCTTGGGAGGGGGACACCTCTCCACCTTC.

V gene TRBV7-2 combines with J gene TRBJ2-7; 12 nucleotides match TRBD2. Trimming removed 5 bases from V and 1 base from J; junction bases left unmatched: 3. This CDR3 is built from 15 residues. Germline V gene lookup returns CDR1 SGHTA and CDR2 FQGNSA. CDR3 nucleotides: TGTGCCAGCAGCGAAGGACTAGCGGGATCCTACGAGCAGTACTTC. Amino acids: CASSEGLAGSYEQYF.

The genes are TRBV11-2 and TRBJ2-7, with D unclear. The V end lost 5 bases, the J end lost 7 bases, and 9 bases lay between the germline ends. The V gene's germline CDR1 is SGHAT and CDR2 FQNNGV. This CDR3 spans 11 amino acids. CDR3 sequence reads: CASSPRGEQYF. Here the CDR3 DNA reads TGTGCCAGCAGCCCTCGAGGTGAGCAGTACTTC.

The rearrangement links TRBV29-1 to TRBJ2-1; TRBD2 matches 13 bases. CDR1 and CDR2 from the germline V gene are SQVTM and ANQGSEA. This CDR3 contains 13 residues. With 4 bases clipped from V and 9 bases from J, the junction kept 3 bases outside the gene matches. The chain's CDR3 is CSVGTSGSGEQFF. The CDR3 DNA follows: TGCAGCGTTGGGACTAGCGGGAGTGGTGAGCAGTTCTTC.

This chain joins TRBV6-6 and TRBJ1-2; 11 nucleotides align to TRBD1. This CDR3 comprises 17 residues. V lost 5 bases to trimming and J lost 7 bases; unmatched junction nucleotides: 15. The V gene's germline CDR1 is MNHNY and CDR2 SVGAGI (reference sequence). The CDR3 region is CASSLVSGTGGFGGYTF. The DNA of the CDR3 is TGTGCCAGCAGTCTTGTTTCCGGGACAGGGGGATTCGGTGGCTACACCTTC.

The chain links TRBV12-5 to TRBJ2-5, with 11 bases matching TRBD2. The CDR3 sequence is 14 residues long. The V gene's germline CDR1 is LGHNT and CDR2 FRNRAP. V dropped 7 bases and J dropped 1; count of bases not matched to a gene: 2. The CDR3 region has the DNA TGTGCTAGTGCTAGCGGGGGGCCCCAAGAGACCCAGTACTTC. Translating gives CASASGGPQETQYF.